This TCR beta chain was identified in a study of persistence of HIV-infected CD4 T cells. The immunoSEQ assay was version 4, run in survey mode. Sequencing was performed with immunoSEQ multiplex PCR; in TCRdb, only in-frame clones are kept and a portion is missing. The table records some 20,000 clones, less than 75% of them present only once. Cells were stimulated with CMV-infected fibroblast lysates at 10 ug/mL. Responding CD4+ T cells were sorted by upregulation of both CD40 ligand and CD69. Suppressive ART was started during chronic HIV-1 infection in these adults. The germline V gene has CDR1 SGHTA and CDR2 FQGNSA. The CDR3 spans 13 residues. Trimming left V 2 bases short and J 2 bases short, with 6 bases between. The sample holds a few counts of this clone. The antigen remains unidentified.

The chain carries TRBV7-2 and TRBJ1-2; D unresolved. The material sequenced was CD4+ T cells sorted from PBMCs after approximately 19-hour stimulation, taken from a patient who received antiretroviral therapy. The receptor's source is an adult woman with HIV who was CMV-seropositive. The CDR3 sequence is CASSLTRNYGYTF. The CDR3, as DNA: TGTGCCAGCAGCTTAACCCGAAACTATGGCTACACCTTC.